Reported below is one T cell receptor (beta chain). The CDR3 has 17 residues. The V end lost 1 base, the J end lost 0 bases, and 11 bases lay between the germline ends. Germline lookup yields CDR1 KGHDR and CDR2 SFDVKD. This entry belongs to a study of blood T cell repertoires in COVID-19. Study-wide background: The origin of the acute and convalescent COVID-19 samples was the United States, Italy and Spain. T cells, B-cell-depleted T cells, or PBMCs provided the cDNA or gDNA that served as material.

The authors' processing: Quantification of nucleated cells was approximated via reference gene primer amplification. Clones were sequenced by immunoSEQ multiplex PCR, and TCRdb holds only the in-frame ones, with some missing. For V, J and clone size, that table is used; D and trimming come from the DNA. The data contain about 250,000 clones, around 88% of them singletons. Enrolled during active infection, Seattle patients were then followed longitudinally. The rearrangement uses TRBV24-1 and TRBJ1-4, with D maybe TRBD1 (6 bases). This TCR derives from a woman in her twenties or thirties with COVID-19, enrolled during active disease. Sequenced material: peripheral blood. The CDR3: CATSDFLQGTTNEKLFF. For the CDR3, the DNA is TGTGCCACCAGTGATTTTCTCCAGGGGACAACTAATGAAAAACTGTTTTTT.